The 23 T cell receptor beta chains below come from one sample, sequenced in a study of cytomegalovirus exposure and HLA in healthy donors. A multiplex PCR was run with 60 Vbeta primers and 13 Jbeta primers. Produced via immunoSEQ multiplex PCR; TCRdb's table is partial and in-frame only. The sample comprises 100,000 or so clones, 65% to 90% of which are singletons, and 6% to 8% rests with the top ten. The specimen was PBMCs. These receptors were taken from a man between 25 and 39 years old in good health and CMV-seropositive.

The gene calls are TRBV20-1 and TRBJ1-1; tentatively, D is TRBD1 (5 bases). Trimming cost V 4 bases and J 10 bases, with 13 bases left between them. Germline CDR1 and CDR2: DFQATT and SNEGSKA (reference sequence). The CDR3 runs to 11 residues. The CDR3 spells CSATRTGGAFF. The CDR3 DNA sequence: TGCAGTGCTACGAGGACCGGGGGAGCTTTCTTT.

The V call is TRBV7-9, the J call TRBJ1-1; 10 bases line up with TRBD1. The CDR3 consists of 15 residues. Germline V CDR1 and CDR2: SEHNR, FQNEAQ (reference sequence). The V segment lost 1 base and the J segment 5 bases; nucleotides outside the gene matches: 4. In DNA form, the CDR3 reads TGTGCCAGCAGCTTAGAGGACAGGGGGTGGACTGAAGCTTTCTTT. Its translation is CASSLEDRGWTEAFF.

V gene TRBV19 combines with J gene TRBJ2-3, with TRBD1 identical over 8 bases. The CDR3 extends over 16 amino acids. CDR1 and CDR2 from the germline V gene are LNHDA and SQIVND (reference sequence). V shed 3 bases and J 2 bases; nucleotides not matched to a gene: 7. DNA for the CDR3: TGTGCCAGTAGTATTGCGGGACAGGTGTACACAGATACGCAGTATTTT. Translated: CASSIAGQVYTDTQYF. Drawing the rest from reference TRBV19 and TRBJ2-3, the complete variable domain is DGGITQSPKYLFRKEGQNVTLSCEQNLNHDAMYWYRQDPGQGLRLIYYSQIVNDFQKGDIAEGYSVSREKKESFPLTVTSAQKNPTAFYLCASSIAGQVYTDTQYFGPGTRLTVL.

The count of this clone is one. This sequence joins TRBV28 and TRBJ1-1; D is ambiguous. Germline V gives CDR1 MDHEN, CDR2 SYDVKM. Trimming shortened V by 2 bases and J by 1 base, and 11 bases separated the two germline ends. The CDR3 consists of 15 residues. The CDR3: CASSLPLNGNTEAFF. In DNA, the CDR3 is TGTGCCAGCAGTTTACCCCTGAACGGGAACACTGAAGCTTTCTTT.

The rearrangement uses TRBV7-8 and TRBJ2-7, with TRBD1 matching 7 bases. CDR3 length: 14 residues. CDR1 and CDR2 from the germline V gene are SGHVS and FQNEAQ. V was pared by 5 bases and J by 7 bases, with 11 bases of the junction left unmatched. The CDR3 protein is CASSPRTDREEQYF. The CDR3 region has the DNA TGTGCCAGCAGCCCCCGGACTGACAGGGAAGAGCAGTACTTC.

The rearrangement links TRBV9 to TRBJ2-2, with D possibly TRBD1 on 6 matching bases. The CDR3 covers 17 residues. V dropped 1 base and J dropped 0 bases, with 13 bases sitting between them. From germline, CDR1 is SGDLS and CDR2 YYNGEE. In DNA, the CDR3 is TGTGCCAGCAGCGTACCCCGGGACACTCCGAACACCGGGGAGCTGTTTTTT. This encodes CASSVPRDTPNTGELFF.

As for this clone: Other DNA variants within this sample encode the same CDR3. The rearrangement joins TRBV6-5 to TRBJ1-2; 9 nucleotides line up with TRBD1. V shed 0 bases, J shed 2 bases, and the junction held 1 base outside the gene matches. This CDR3 region has 15 residues. CDR1 and CDR2 from the germline V gene are MNHEY and SVGAGI. In DNA, the CDR3 is TGTGCCAGCAGTTACTCTACAGGGGGCAACTATGGCTACACCTTC. Translation: CASSYSTGGNYGYTF.

J is TRBJ1-1 and V is TRBV6-5; possible D gene TRBD1, 6 bases. CDR3 size: 14 residues. Germline assignment: CDR1 MNHEY and CDR2 SVGAGI. The V and J ends lost 6 bases and 3 bases respectively, with 14 bases between them. The CDR3 bases are TGTGCCAGCAGGGGATCAGGGGACCACACTGAAGCTTTCTTT. Translating it yields CASRGSGDHTEAFF.

The rearrangement uses TRBV9 and TRBJ2-3; tentative D call: TRBD2 (7 bases). Germline CDR1 SGDLS, CDR2 YYNGEE. Trimming removed 4 bases at V and 2 bases at J, with 17 bases between. The length of the CDR3 is 16 residues. CDR3 residues: CASSLRGGSNTDTQYF. Here the CDR3 DNA reads TGTGCCAGCAGCTTAAGGGGGGGCAGCAACACAGATACGCAGTATTTT.

The rearrangement links TRBV30 to TRBJ1-3; D ambiguous. Germline assignment: CDR1 GTSNPN and CDR2 SVGIG (reference sequence). This CDR3 comprises 11 residues. CDR3 bases: TGTGGACGGAGCTCTGGAAACACCATATATTTT. Protein: CGRSSGNTIYF.

The chain recombines TRBV25-1 with TRBJ2-3; 8 nucleotides line up with TRBD2. The CDR3 is 17 amino acids. The germline CDR1 and CDR2 sequences are MGHDK and SYGVNS. The V segment lost 6 bases and the J segment 0 bases; nucleotides outside the gene matches: 11. CDR3 in DNA: TGTGCCAGCAGCCTCCCCGGGACTAGTGCTAGCACAGATACGCAGTATTTT. Protein: CASSLPGTSASTDTQYF.

The chain combines TRBV5-1 with TRBJ1-4; a weak D match, TRBD1 (6 bases). The CDR3 spans 14 residues. The germline gives CDR1 SGHRS, CDR2 YFSETQ. The V end lost 0 bases, the J end lost 10 bases, and 13 bases lay between the germline ends. The CDR3 region has the DNA TGCGCCAGCAGCTTGGAGGCGGGAGGGGGAAAACTGTTTTTT. This gives the protein CASSLEAGGGKLFF.

The chain recombines TRBV11-2 with TRBJ2-7, with D uncertain. The CDR3 sequence is 18 residues long. V was pared by 4 bases and J by 1 base, with 23 bases between. Germline CDR1 and CDR2: SGHAT and FQNNGV. CDR3 region: CASSSLRLSPLKSYEQYF. The CDR3 coding sequence is TGTGCCAGCAGCTCCCTTAGACTGTCACCACTTAAATCCTACGAGCAGTACTTC.

This clone turned up a few times. J is TRBJ1-4 and V is TRBV7-6; D is possibly TRBD1 (6 bases). The CDR3 has 15 residues. V lost 1 base and J 8 bases, leaving 14 bases between the germline ends. Germline V gene sequence: CDR1 SGHVS, CDR2 FNYEAQ. CDR3: CASSLGDTRGEKLFF. CDR3 in DNA: TGTGCCAGCAGCTTAGGGGACACCCGGGGAGAAAAACTGTTTTTT. The whole variable domain, remainder taken from reference TRBV7-6 and TRBJ1-4, is GAGVSQSPRYKVTKRGQDVALRCDPISGHVSLYWYRQALGQGPEFLTYFNYEAQQDKSGLPNDRFSAERPEGSISTLTIQRTEQRDSAMYRCASSLGDTRGEKLFFGSGTQLSVL.

The chain uses TRBV2 and TRBJ2-1; TRBD2 might be the D (5 bases). This CDR3 has 14 residues. The germline V and J ends were trimmed by 5 bases and 5 bases, with 13 bases remaining between them. Germline CDR1 SNHLY, CDR2 FYNNEI. The CDR3 loop reads CASSYTRLDNEQFF. The CDR3 DNA follows: TGTGCCAGCAGTTATACTAGACTCGACAATGAGCAGTTCTTC.

This rearrangement joins TRBV11-1 to TRBJ1-2, with 11 positions matching TRBD1. Unmatched junction bases numbered 7, after V lost 3 bases and J lost 7 bases. CDR3 size: 15 residues. Germline loops: CDR1 SGHAT, CDR2 FQDESV (reference sequence). The CDR3 nucleotides are TGTGCCAGCAGCTTTTCGCCCGGGACAGGGGGTGGCTACACCTTC. The encoded protein is CASSFSPGTGGGYTF.

The rearrangement uses TRBV15 and TRBJ2-7; TRBD2 agrees at 7 bases. The V and J ends lost 1 base and 3 bases, in that order; junction bases with no gene match: 3. The CDR3 has 14 residues. CDR1 and CDR2 from the germline V gene are LNHNV and YYDKDF (reference sequence). CDR3 loop: CATSRVAGDYEQYF. DNA for the CDR3: TGTGCCACCAGCAGAGTAGCGGGCGACTACGAGCAGTACTTC.

Comments on this clone: This same CDR3 is encoded by further DNA sequences in the sample. This chain connects TRBV5-1 to TRBJ2-7; D may be TRBD2 (6 bases). This CDR3 spans 14 amino acids. The V end was cut by 0 bases, the J end by 1 base, with 8 bases between. The germline CDR1 and CDR2 sequences are SGHRS and YFSETQ. The CDR3 here is CASSLGGGSYEQYF. The CDR3 nucleotides read TGCGCCAGCAGCTTGGGGGGAGGATCCTACGAGCAGTACTTC.

As regards this clone: One end of the junction varies from germline; a read error may be responsible. V and J are TRBV5-1 and TRBJ2-3, with D possibly being TRBD2 (5 bases). The CDR3 has 15 residues. Per the germline V gene, CDR1 is SGHRS and CDR2 is YFSETQ. CDR3: CASSLSGVSIDTQYF. The CDR3 DNA reads TGCGCCAGCAGCCTATCCGGGGTCTCCATAGATACGCAATATTTT.

This clone came up a few times. The chain links TRBV20-1 to TRBJ1-2, with D unclear. The CDR3 runs to 11 residues. The V and J ends lost 6 bases and 7 bases respectively, with 12 bases between them. Germline V gene sequence: CDR1 DFQATT, CDR2 SNEGSKA (reference sequence). The DNA of the CDR3 is TGCAGTGCCTTTGACTTGGGTGGCTACACCTTC. Its protein product is CSAFDLGGYTF.

Here the CDR3 reads CASSFWTGGVGNQPQHF. As DNA, the CDR3 is TGTGCCAGCAGCTTTTGGACAGGGGGCGTCGGCAATCAGCCCCAGCATTTT. The chain carries TRBV7-9 and TRBJ1-5; 11 nucleotides agree with TRBD1. The CDR3 contains 17 residues. Germline loops: CDR1 SEHNR, CDR2 FQNEAQ (reference sequence). V lost 3 bases and J lost 2; bases outside the gene matches: 6.

This clone was counted a few times. The V and J genes are TRBV28 and TRBJ2-5; 7 bases match TRBD1. Trimming removed 3 bases from V and 5 bases from J; junction bases left unmatched: 9. The CDR3 spans 15 residues. Germline V gene sequence: CDR1 MDHEN, CDR2 SYDVKM. In DNA form, the CDR3 reads TGTGCCAGCAGTTTGAAGACAGGGTCATTCGAGACCCAGTACTTC. Protein product: CASSLKTGSFETQYF.

This clone was recorded a few times. This chain links TRBV30 with TRBJ2-1, with 10 bases lining up with TRBD1. CDR3 length equals 15 residues. Trimming removed 3 bases from V and 8 bases from J; junction bases left unmatched: 10. Germline V lookup: CDR1 GTSNPN, CDR2 SVGIG (reference sequence). CDR3 DNA: TGTGCCTGGAGCCTGACAGGGGGCGCTTTCGATGAGCAGTTCTTC. Its translation is CAWSLTGGAFDEQFF.